This T cell receptor beta chain was profiled in a study of blood T cell repertoires in COVID-19. The CDR3 totals 12 residues. Germline CDR1 is MNHEY and CDR2 is SVGAGI. The germline V and J ends were trimmed by 6 bases and 8 bases, with 13 bases remaining between them. Using immunoSEQ multiplex PCR, the repertoire was profiled, and TCRdb retains in-frame clones only, with some absent. The table has approximately 96,000 clones, roughly 84% seen once. The chain uses TRBV6-5 and TRBJ1-2, with D perhaps TRBD1 (5 bases). This TCR came from an elderly woman with acute or convalescent COVID-19. Sequencing was done on a sample of peripheral blood. CDR3 amino acids: CASRPQGGGYTF. The CDR3 DNA sequence: TGTGCCAGCAGACCCCAGGGTGGGGGCTACACCTTC.